This TCR beta chain was captured by sequencing in a study of cytomegalovirus exposure and HLA in healthy donors (dated by TCRdb to the late 2010s). Regarding the study in general: An earlier analysis of 550 to 700 of the donors reported 250 to 300 Gb of sequence data and 100 million to 130 million unique TCR beta sequences from about 200 million T cells. An early release that covered about 600 HLA-typed donors contained approximately 290 gigabases of sequencing data and tens of millions of unique TCR sequences. Among the roughly 400 genotyped donors, more than 70% belonged to the genetic ancestry cluster associated with self-reported Caucasian donors. The aim of the study was to test whether cataloging public T cell receptors could identify signatures of past pathogen exposure. The study profiled the T cell repertoires of about 640 subjects by immunosequencing and related them to cytomegalovirus serostatus. A separate validation cohort of about 110 different subjects was used in addition to the roughly 670-subject first cohort. The study combined high-throughput TCR immunosequencing, statistical association of individual TCRs with disease status, and machine learning to predict cytomegalovirus infection status. A later analysis re-examined previously published TCR beta repertoires from around 670 donors and added high-resolution HLA genotyping to investigate patterns of TCR occurrence. Rather than drawing on any new phenotypic data, the later analysis identified candidate immune exposures from TCR beta sequences and the way those sequences occurred across donors. An earlier analysis of more than 450 of the donors used high-throughput TCR beta sequencing to judge whether each TCR beta V gene segment behaved as functional or pseudogenic. Donor age, sex, ethnicity and CMV serostatus were collected together with the repertoire data. In a later genetic analysis, genome-wide SNP genotypes for about 60% of the 666 donors were used, and that subset was treated as a discovery cohort. Every repertoire in the discovery cohort had been generated on one and the same sequencing platform. HLA typing covered class I and class II loci at four-digit resolution. Typing coverage differed by locus: A, B, C, DRB1 and DQB1 were typed in roughly 620-640 donors, DQA1 in about 510, DPA1 in 600 to 610, and DPB1 in 400 to 490. Roughly five DR-DQ haplotypes were handled as single units for association and clustering because linkage in the cohort was strong. Across 398 genotyped donors of the cohort, an average of approximately 240,000 unique TCR beta nucleotide sequences per donor were sequenced, and 15% to 20% of those sequences were non-productive. General study outcomes and caveats: Because counts were too low, about 15 rarely observed V segments, including chromosome 9 orphons, were left out of the earlier analysis of some 600 of the donors. The study listed 164 TCR beta chains as associated with cytomegalovirus. Most TCR sequences were observed very rarely across donors, whereas some public TCRs were present in many individuals. Because the 87-base-pair reads could not distinguish some IMGT-functional V segments, including TRBV6-2 and TRBV6-3, those segments were excluded. CMV serostatus was the only immune exposure information available for the cohort. A later analysis associated about 18,000 TCR beta sequences with specific HLA alleles at a false discovery rate of 0.05. A cluster of highly shared sequence variants was judged likely to represent a technical artifact of the sequencing pipeline. The classifier was reported to diagnose cytomegalovirus status with high specificity and sensitivity in both the original cohort and the validation cohort. A later analysis found that most CMV-associated TCR beta chains appeared HLA-restricted, with HLA associations seemingly driven largely by CMV exposure. Sequencing depth was assumed to be roughly uniform across donors in the presence/absence analyses, though that assumption may not hold. A later analysis found that TCR association rates varied across HLA loci, with DRB1 alleles showing the most associated TCRs and HLA-C alleles the fewest. HLA typing was unavailable for some donors at each locus, so association tests used only the typed subset. A further reported finding was that TCR beta sequences accurately predicted the HLA-A and HLA-B alleles for most subjects in the first cohort. Strong co-occurrence of HLA alleles, especially DR and DQ, made assigning TCR associations to individual alleles difficult. According to a later genetic analysis, donors in an Asian-associated ancestry cluster had fewer N-insertions in productive TCRs than the approximately 650-donor mean. According to a later analysis, parvovirus B19, influenza, CMV and Epstein-Barr virus appeared linked to several top co-occurrence clusters. In a later analysis, HLA-associated TCR beta chains showed more clonal expansion and lower generation probabilities than non-associated chains that were equally common. Only TCR beta chains were sequenced in this cohort, and the absence of alpha or paired-chain data limited detectable features. Three of the identified cytomegalovirus-associated TCR beta chains were confirmed in vitro to be specific for cytomegalovirus antigens. A later genetic analysis associated a missense DCLRE1C variant with V-gene and J-gene trimming of TCR beta chains, and an independent cohort replicated the association. Linkage disequilibrium might explain the correlated functional status among segregating V segments, but an unknown experimental factor could not be excluded. The authors suggested that the approach could potentially be extended to other disease states and immunological phenotypes. In an earlier analysis of over 550 of the donors, most TCR beta V segments were observed in productive rearrangements about 90% or about 30% of the time, broadly matching IMGT annotations.

Libraries were constructed by the immunoSEQ multiplex PCR assay. A mixture of 60 forward primers for TCR Vbeta segments and 13 reverse primers for TCR Jbeta segments was used in the multiplex PCR. A multiplex PCR assay on genomic DNA amplified the CDR3 region of rearranged TCR beta genes. The Illumina HiSeq System was used to sequence the amplified TCR beta libraries as 87-base-pair reads. On the study's bioinformatics: A later analysis tallied approximately 87 million unique TCR beta chains across the 666 repertoires, and approximately 12 million of those chains were shared by two or more donors. To remove PCR and sequencing errors, raw reads were error-corrected and collapsed into unique sequences using a nearest-neighbor algorithm that merged closely related sequences. V, D and J gene segments were assigned by aligning CDR3 sequences to IMGT reference sequences. For a sequence to be retained, at least a six-nucleotide match to both a V gene segment and a J gene segment was required. Rearrangements were called productive when the CDR3 lacked stop codons and stayed in frame with V and J; all others were non-productive. CDR3 was defined by IMGT convention, running from the second conserved V-encoded cysteine to the conserved J-encoded phenylalanine. The earlier analysis of some 600 of the donors excluded sequences that lacked an unambiguous match to a single V gene segment. An earlier analysis of 550 to 650 of the donors classified V segments as functional when productive rearrangements were above 56.7% and as segregating when the standard deviation between donors was above 5%. To diagnose cytomegalovirus status from the catalog of TCR beta chain sequences, a statistical classification framework was built. In a later analysis, V and J genes were assigned by comparing TCR nucleotide sequences against IMGT/GENE-DB human TR gene sequences. A later analysis assigned CDR3 sequences and most-parsimonious VDJ recombination scenarios with the TCRdist pipeline. In a later analysis, every TCR beta chain was defined by the combination of its CDR3 amino acid sequence and its V-gene family, and reads without a unique V-gene family were dropped. As a way to deal with suspected cross-contamination and a sequencing artifact, a later analysis dropped approximately 570 nucleotide sequences that were highly shared and had low generation probability. In a later analysis, a clonal expansion index was calculated for each public chain from normalized within-repertoire ranks of inferred template counts. In a later analysis, generation probabilities were computed with a VDJ recombination model fitted to out-of-frame rearrangements, and the resulting probabilities were checked against IGoR. In a later analysis, hypergeometric tests were used to score TCR-TCR, TCR-HLA and TCR-CMV co-occurrence, with a repertoire-size bias correction applied to TCR pairs. False discovery rates were estimated in a later analysis by permuting HLA or CMV assignments 20 times. In a later analysis, co-occurring TCRs were grouped with DBSCAN, and TCRdist sequence similarity was added when clustering was performed within HLA-allele-positive subsets. Co-occurrence clustering excluded repertoires with fewer than 30,000 or more than 120,000 public chains, plus five with anomalous nucleotide sharing. As stored in TCRdb, this immuneACCESS dataset retains in-frame rearrangements with V and J assigned. A fraction of the clones does not appear; measured against another copy, unresolved V genes explain less than half of the discrepancy, and the remainder lacks a known reason. V and J calls and clone size follow that table, whereas D and trimming were derived from the DNA. This sample gives approximately 100,000 clones in total; about 81% of them show up just once. More than 9% of the sample comes from the top ten.

Regarding this clone: The antigen this receptor binds is unknown. Base-call qualities are not available, and no considerably larger clone is one nucleotide away.

The cohort consisted of 600 to 750 healthy bone marrow donors. At the time of sampling, all cohort members were nominally healthy, though unrecorded immune exposures were likely present. The donor was CMV seronegative and belonged to the group of approximately 320 seronegative cohort members. A peripheral blood sample was collected from each donor, and TCR beta sequencing was performed on peripheral blood mononuclear cells. Genomic DNA was extracted from the blood cell samples with the Qiagen DNeasy Blood Extraction Kit. The germline V gene encodes CDR1 SGHNT and CDR2 YENEEA. The CDR3 runs 14 amino acids, cysteine and phenylalanine included. Left in the record is the CDR3 DNA by itself, 42 bases read in frame from the first base. The trim is 3 bases for V and 4 bases for J, with a gap of 12 bases between the germline ends.

The sequenced material came from PBMCs. The TCR sequence derives from a man in his forties or fifties in good health and CMV-seronegative. This sequence uses TRBV11-3 and TRBJ2-5; TRBD2 might be the D gene, on 5 matching bases. CDR3 reads: CASSFGPEGETQYF. The DNA sequence is as follows: TGTGCCAGCAGCTTCGGGCCTGAGGGAGAGACCCAGTACTTC. Joined to the reference TRBV11-3 and TRBJ2-5 proteins, this CDR3 gives the full variable domain: EAGVVQSPRYKIIEKKQPVAFWCNPISGHNTLYWYLQNLGQGPELLIRYENEEAVDDSQLPKDRFSAERLKGVDSTLKIQPAELGDSAVYLCASSFGPEGETQYFGPGTRLLVL.